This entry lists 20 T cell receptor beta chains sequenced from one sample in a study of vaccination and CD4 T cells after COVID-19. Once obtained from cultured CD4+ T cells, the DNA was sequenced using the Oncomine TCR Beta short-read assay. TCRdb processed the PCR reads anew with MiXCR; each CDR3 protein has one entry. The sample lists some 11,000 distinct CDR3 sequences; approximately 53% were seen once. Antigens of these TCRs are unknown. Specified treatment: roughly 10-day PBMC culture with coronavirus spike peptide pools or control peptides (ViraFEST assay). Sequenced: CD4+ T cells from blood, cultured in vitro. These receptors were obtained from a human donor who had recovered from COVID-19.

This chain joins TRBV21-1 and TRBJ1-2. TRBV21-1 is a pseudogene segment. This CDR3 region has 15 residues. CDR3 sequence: CASSKDVPRSYGYTF. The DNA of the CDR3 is TGTGCCAGCAGCAAAGATGTGCCGCGGTCCTATGGCTACACCTTC.

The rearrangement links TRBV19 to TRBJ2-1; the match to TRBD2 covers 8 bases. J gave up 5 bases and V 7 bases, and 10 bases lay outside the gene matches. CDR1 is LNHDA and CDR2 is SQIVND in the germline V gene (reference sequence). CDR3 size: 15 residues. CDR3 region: CASTIPGGGNNEQFF. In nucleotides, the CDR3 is TGTGCCAGTACAATCCCCGGGGGGGGCAACAATGAGCAGTTCTTC.

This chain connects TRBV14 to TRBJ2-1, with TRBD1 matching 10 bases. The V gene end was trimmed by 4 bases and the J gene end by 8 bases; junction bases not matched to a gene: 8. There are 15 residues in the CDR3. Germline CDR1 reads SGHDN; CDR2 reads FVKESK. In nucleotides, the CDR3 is TGTGCCAGCAGCCTTGACAGGGGGCGCTGGTATGAGCAGTTCTTC. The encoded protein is CASSLDRGRWYEQFF.

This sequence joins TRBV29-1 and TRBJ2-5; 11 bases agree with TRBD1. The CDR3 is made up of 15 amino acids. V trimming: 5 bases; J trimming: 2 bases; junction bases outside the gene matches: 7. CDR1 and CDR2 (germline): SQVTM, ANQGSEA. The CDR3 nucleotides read TGCAGCGTTCTGAGCGGGACAGGGGGGCAAGAGACCCAGTACTTC. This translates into CSVLSGTGGQETQYF.

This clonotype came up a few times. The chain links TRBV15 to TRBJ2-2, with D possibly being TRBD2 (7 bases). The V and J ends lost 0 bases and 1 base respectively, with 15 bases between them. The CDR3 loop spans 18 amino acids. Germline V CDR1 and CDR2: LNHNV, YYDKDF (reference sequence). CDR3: CATSRDYTGGRNTGELFF. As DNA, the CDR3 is TGTGCCACCAGCAGAGATTATACGGGGGGCCGGAACACCGGGGAGCTGTTTTTT.

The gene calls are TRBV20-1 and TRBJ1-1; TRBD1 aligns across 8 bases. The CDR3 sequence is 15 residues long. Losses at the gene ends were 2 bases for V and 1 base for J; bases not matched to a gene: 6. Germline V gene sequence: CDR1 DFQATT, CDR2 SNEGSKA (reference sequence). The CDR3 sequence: CSARWARGPNTEAFF. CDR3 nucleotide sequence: TGCAGTGCTAGATGGGCCAGGGGGCCGAACACTGAAGCTTTCTTT.

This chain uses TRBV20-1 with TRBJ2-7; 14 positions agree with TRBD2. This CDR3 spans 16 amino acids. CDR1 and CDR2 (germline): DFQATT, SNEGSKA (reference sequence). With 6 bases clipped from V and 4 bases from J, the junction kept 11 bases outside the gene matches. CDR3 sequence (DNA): TGCAGTGCATCGACTAGCGGGGGGGCCATTTGGTACGAGCAGTACTTC. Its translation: CSASTSGGAIWYEQYF.

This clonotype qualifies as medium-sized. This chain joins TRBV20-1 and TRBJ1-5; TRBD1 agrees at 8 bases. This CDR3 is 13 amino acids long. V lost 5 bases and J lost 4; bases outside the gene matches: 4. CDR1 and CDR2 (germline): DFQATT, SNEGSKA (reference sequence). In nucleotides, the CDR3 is TGCAGTGCTGTACAGGGGGGGAATCAGCCCCAGCATTTT. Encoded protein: CSAVQGGNQPQHF.

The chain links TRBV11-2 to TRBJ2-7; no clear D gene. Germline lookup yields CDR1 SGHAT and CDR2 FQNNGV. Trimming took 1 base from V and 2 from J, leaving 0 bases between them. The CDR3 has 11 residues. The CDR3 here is CASSLAYEQYF. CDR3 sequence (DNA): TGTGCCAGCAGCTTAGCCTACGAGCAGTACTTC.

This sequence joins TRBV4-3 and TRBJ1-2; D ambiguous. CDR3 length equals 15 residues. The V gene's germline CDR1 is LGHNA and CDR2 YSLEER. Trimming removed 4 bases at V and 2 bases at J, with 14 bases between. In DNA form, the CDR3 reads TGCGCCAGCAGCCCCTCGGCCCATTCAAACTATGGCTACACCTTC. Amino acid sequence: CASSPSAHSNYGYTF.

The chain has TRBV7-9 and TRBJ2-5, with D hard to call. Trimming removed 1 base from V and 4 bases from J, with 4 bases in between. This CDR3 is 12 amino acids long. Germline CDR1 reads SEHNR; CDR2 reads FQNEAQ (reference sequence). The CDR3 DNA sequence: TGTGCCAGCAGCTTAGTAGCAGAGACCCAGTACTTC. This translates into CASSLVAETQYF.

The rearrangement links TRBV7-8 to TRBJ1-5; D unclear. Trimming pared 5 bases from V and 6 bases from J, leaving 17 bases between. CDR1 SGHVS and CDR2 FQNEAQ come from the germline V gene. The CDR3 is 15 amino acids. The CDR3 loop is CASSPREGIIQPQHF. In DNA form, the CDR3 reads TGTGCCAGCAGCCCCCGTGAGGGAATCATTCAGCCCCAGCATTTT.

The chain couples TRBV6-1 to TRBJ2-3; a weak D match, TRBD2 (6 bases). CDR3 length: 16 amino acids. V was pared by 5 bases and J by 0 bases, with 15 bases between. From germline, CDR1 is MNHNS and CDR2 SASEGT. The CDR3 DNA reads TGTGCCAGCAGTCCAGTCTGGGCGGGGAGCACAGATACGCAGTATTTT. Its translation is CASSPVWAGSTDTQYF.

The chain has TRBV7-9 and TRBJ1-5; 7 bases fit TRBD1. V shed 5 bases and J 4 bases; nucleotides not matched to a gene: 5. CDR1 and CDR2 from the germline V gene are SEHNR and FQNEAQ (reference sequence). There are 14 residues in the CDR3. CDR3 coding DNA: TGTGCCAGCAGCATAGACAGGGCAAATCAGCCCCAGCATTTT. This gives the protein CASSIDRANQPQHF.

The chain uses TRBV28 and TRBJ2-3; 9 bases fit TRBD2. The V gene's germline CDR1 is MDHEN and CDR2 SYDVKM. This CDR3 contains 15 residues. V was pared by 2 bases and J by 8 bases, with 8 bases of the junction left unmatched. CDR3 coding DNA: TGTGCCAGCAGTTTACTTGCGGGAGGGCCCGGTACGCAGTATTTT. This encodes CASSLLAGGPGTQYF.

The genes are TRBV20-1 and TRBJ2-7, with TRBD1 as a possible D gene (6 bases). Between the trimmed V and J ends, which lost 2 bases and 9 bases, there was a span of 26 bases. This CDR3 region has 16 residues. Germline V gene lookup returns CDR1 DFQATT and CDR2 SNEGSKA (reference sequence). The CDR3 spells CSARPPSGDMGSVQYF. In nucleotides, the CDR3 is TGCAGTGCTAGACCGCCCTCCGGGGACATGGGCAGCGTGCAGTACTTC.

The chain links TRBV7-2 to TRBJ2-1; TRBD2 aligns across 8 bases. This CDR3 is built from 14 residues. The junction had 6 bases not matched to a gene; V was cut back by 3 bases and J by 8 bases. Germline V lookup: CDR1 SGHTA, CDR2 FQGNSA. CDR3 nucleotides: TGTGCCAGCAGCTTCGGGGGGGATCTCGATGAGCAGTTCTTC. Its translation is CASSFGGDLDEQFF. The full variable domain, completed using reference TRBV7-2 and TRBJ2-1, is GAGVSQSPSNKVTEKGKDVELRCDPISGHTALYWYRQSLGQGLEFLIYFQGNSAPDKSGLPSDRFSAERTGGSVSTLTIQRTQQEDSAVYLCASSFGGDLDEQFFGPGTRLTVL.

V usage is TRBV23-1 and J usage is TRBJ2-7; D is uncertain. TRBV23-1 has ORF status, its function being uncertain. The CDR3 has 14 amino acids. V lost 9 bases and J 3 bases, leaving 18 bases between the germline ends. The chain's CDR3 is CASRGRPVGYEQYF. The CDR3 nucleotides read TGCGCCAGTCGTGGACGTCCAGTTGGCTACGAGCAGTACTTC.

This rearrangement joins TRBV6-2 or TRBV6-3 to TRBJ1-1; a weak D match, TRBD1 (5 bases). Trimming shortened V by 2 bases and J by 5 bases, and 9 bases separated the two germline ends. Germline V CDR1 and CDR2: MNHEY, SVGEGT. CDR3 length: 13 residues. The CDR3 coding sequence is TGTGCCAGCAGTTACCCACCAGGGACTGAAGCTTTCTTT. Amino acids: CASSYPPGTEAFF.

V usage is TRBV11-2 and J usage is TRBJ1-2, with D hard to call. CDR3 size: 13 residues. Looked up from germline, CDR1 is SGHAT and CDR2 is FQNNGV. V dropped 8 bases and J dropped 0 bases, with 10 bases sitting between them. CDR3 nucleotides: TGTGCCAGCGGGAATCAAGCTAACTATGGCTACACCTTC. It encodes CASGNQANYGYTF. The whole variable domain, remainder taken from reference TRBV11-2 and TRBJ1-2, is EAGVAQSPRYKIIEKRQSVAFWCNPISGHATLYWYQQILGQGPKLLIQFQNNGVVDDSQLPKDRFSAERLKGVDSTLKIQPAKLEDSAVYLCASGNQANYGYTFGSGTRLTVV.